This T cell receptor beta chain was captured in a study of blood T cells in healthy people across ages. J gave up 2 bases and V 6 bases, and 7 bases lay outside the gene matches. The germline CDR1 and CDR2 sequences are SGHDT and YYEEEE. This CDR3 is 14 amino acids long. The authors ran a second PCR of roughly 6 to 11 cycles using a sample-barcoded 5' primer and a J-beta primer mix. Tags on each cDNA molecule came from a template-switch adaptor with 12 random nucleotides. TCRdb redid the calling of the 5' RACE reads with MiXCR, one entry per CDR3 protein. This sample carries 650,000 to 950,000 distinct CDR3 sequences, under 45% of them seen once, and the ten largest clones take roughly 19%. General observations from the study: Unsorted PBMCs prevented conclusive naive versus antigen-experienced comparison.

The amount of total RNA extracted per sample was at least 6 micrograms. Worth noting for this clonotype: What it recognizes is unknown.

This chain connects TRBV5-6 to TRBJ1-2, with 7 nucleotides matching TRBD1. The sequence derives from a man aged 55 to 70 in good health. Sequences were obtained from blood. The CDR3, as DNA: TGTGCCAGCATCAGGGGGACAGTGAACTATGGCTACACCTTC. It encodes CASIRGTVNYGYTF.